Each of the 9 T cell receptor beta chains below was sequenced from the same sample in a study of T-cell memory formation after mild COVID-19. TCRdb used MiXCR to reprocess the 5' RACE reads, holding one entry per CDR3 protein. The table shows 470,000 or so distinct CDR3 sequences, with roughly 20% occurring only once. The sequenced sample was PBMCs or a T cell subset sorted from them (not recorded which). These receptors were collected from an adult woman who had mild COVID-19 (a few samples of this study predate the infection). Cell type and time point are not known.

The chain is built from TRBV5-1 and TRBJ2-7; a possible D gene is TRBD1 (6 bases). Looked up from germline, CDR1 is SGHRS and CDR2 is YFSETQ. V was pared by 4 bases and J by 0 bases, with 14 bases between. The CDR3 runs to 15 residues. CDR3 sequence: CASSSGRGLSYEQYF. CDR3 in DNA: TGCGCCAGCAGCAGTGGCAGGGGCCTCTCCTACGAGCAGTACTTC. Together with reference TRBV5-1 and TRBJ2-7, the CDR3 gives the full variable domain: KAGVTQTPRYLIKTRGQQVTLSCSPISGHRSVSWYQQTPGQGLQFLFEYFSETQRNKGNFPGRFSGRQFSNSRSEMNVSTLELGDSALYLCASSSGRGLSYEQYFGPGTRLTVT.

The chain is built from TRBV13 and TRBJ2-2; a weak D match, TRBD1 (6 bases). The CDR3 is 16 amino acids. V lost 4 bases to trimming and J lost 1 base, with 13 bases between them. Germline V gives CDR1 PRHDT, CDR2 FYEKMQ (reference sequence). The CDR3 coding sequence is TGTGCCAGCAGCTCGTACAGGGTCAGGAACACCGGGGAGCTGTTTTTT. It encodes CASSSYRVRNTGELFF.

V gene TRBV7-9 combines with J gene TRBJ2-5; D gene ambiguous. Germline assignment: CDR1 SEHNR and CDR2 FQNEAQ (reference sequence). CDR3 length equals 12 residues. V lost 2 bases to trimming and J lost 3 bases, with 4 bases between them. This chain's CDR3 is CASSLTEETQYF. DNA of the CDR3: TGTGCCAGCAGCTTAACAGAAGAGACCCAGTACTTC.

This clonotype was picked up many times. The chain recombines TRBV7-9 with TRBJ2-5; D perhaps matches TRBD2 (6 bases). The V gene's germline CDR1 is SEHNR and CDR2 FQNEAQ (reference sequence). The CDR3 totals 16 residues. V gave up 0 bases and J gave up 5 bases, with 16 bases separating them. For the CDR3, the DNA is TGTGCCAGCAGCTTAGCCTTGAGACTAGTAGACGAGACCCAGTACTTC. Translating it yields CASSLALRLVDETQYF.

This clonotype appeared many times. V gene TRBV5-1 combines with J gene TRBJ2-2, with TRBD1 identical over 7 bases. The CDR3 is 13 amino acids. Trimming removed 4 bases from V and 5 bases from J; junction bases left unmatched: 2. In germline, CDR1 is SGHRS, CDR2 YFSETQ. The CDR3 region has the DNA TGCGCCAGCAGCCCAGGGGGAACCGGGGAGCTGTTTTTT. Residues: CASSPGGTGELFF.

J is TRBJ1-2 and V is TRBV28; TRBD1 matches 8 bases. Germline lookup yields CDR1 MDHEN and CDR2 SYDVKM. The CDR3 contains 15 residues. J gave up 0 bases and V 4 bases, and 4 bases lay outside the gene matches. The CDR3 reads CASSSDRGSNYGYTF. The CDR3 coding sequence is TGTGCCAGCAGTTCCGACAGGGGATCTAACTATGGCTACACCTTC.

This clonotype came up a few times. V usage is TRBV7-2 and J usage is TRBJ2-1; TRBD2 matches at 9 bases. This CDR3 comprises 17 residues. V shed 1 base and J 9 bases; nucleotides not matched to a gene: 13. The germline gives CDR1 SGHTA, CDR2 FQGNSA. CDR3 in amino acids: CASSLDSTSGLGFEQFF. In DNA form, the CDR3 reads TGTGCCAGCAGCTTAGACTCGACTAGCGGCCTAGGATTTGAGCAGTTCTTC.

The chain couples TRBV2 to TRBJ1-6; the D gene is possibly TRBD1 (6 bases). V dropped 6 bases and J dropped 6 bases, with 15 bases sitting between them. The CDR3 totals 15 residues. The germline V gene encodes CDR1 SNHLY and CDR2 FYNNEI. In DNA form, the CDR3 reads TGTGCCAGCAGACTTGAACAGGGTGGTAATTCACCCCTCCACTTT. Amino acids: CASRLEQGGNSPLHF.

This clonotype was detected a few times. The rearrangement links TRBV5-5 to TRBJ1-5; D is perhaps TRBD1 (6 bases). CDR3 length equals 16 residues. V was clipped by 0 bases and J by 5 bases, with 15 bases between them. From germline, CDR1 is SGHKS and CDR2 YYEKEE (reference sequence). CDR3 sequence reads: CASSLEKGGGDQPQHF. The CDR3 nucleotides read TGTGCCAGCAGCTTGGAGAAAGGGGGTGGTGATCAGCCCCAGCATTTT.